Below are 21 T cell receptor beta chains sequenced from a single sample in a study of blood T cell repertoires in COVID-19. Using immunoSEQ multiplex PCR, the repertoire was profiled, and TCRdb retains in-frame clones only, with some absent. Counted here are approximately 75,000 clones, 75% to 95% occurring once; the ten biggest clones make up 6.9%. What was sequenced was peripheral blood. Receptors were obtained from a human donor in a cohort sampled during active COVID-19.

This chain uses TRBV3-1 (or the pseudogene TRBV3-2) with TRBJ2-3; TRBD2 agrees at 9 bases. J lost 0 bases, V lost 4 bases, and 5 bases had no gene match. Germline V gene lookup returns CDR1 LGHDT and CDR2 YNNKEL (reference sequence). The CDR3 is made up of 16 amino acids. The CDR3 bases are TGTGCCAGCAGCCCCGTAGCGGGGGCCAGCACAGATACGCAGTATTTT. Its translation is CASSPVAGASTDTQYF.

This clone came up once. The rearrangement links TRBV9 to TRBJ1-1; possible D gene TRBD1, 5 bases. The V end was cut by 0 bases, the J end by 4 bases, with 13 bases between. The CDR3 is made up of 15 amino acids. CDR1 and CDR2 from the germline V gene are SGDLS and YYNGEE. Written as DNA, the CDR3 is TGTGCCAGCAGCGTAGGTCCCGCAGGGTCCACTGAAGCTTTCTTT. It codes for CASSVGPAGSTEAFF. The full variable domain, with the rest looked up from reference TRBV9 and TRBJ1-1, is DSGVTQTPKHLITATGQRVTLRCSPRSGDLSVYWYQQSLDQGLQFLIQYYNGEERAKGNILERFSAQQFPDLHSELNLSSLELGDSALYFCASSVGPAGSTEAFFGQGTRLTVV.

This chain uses TRBV5-4 with TRBJ1-1, with 7 bases lining up with TRBD1. The CDR3 totals 14 residues. J was trimmed by 4 bases and V by 2 bases; bases with no gene match: 5. Germline CDR1 reads SGHNT; CDR2 reads YYREEE (reference sequence). CDR3 in amino acids: CASSLGGRGTEAFF. CDR3 coding DNA: TGTGCCAGCAGCTTAGGGGGCAGGGGCACTGAAGCTTTCTTT.

The chain has TRBV10-3 and TRBJ2-5; 12 positions agree with TRBD2. The CDR3 covers 20 residues. Germline-derived CDR1 and CDR2 are ENHRY and SYGVKD. Trimming at V came to 4 bases and at J to 2 bases, leaving 17 bases not matched to a gene. CDR3 protein: CAISAFAGLAGGPRQETQYF. Written as DNA, the CDR3 is TGTGCCATCAGTGCTTTTGCTGGGCTAGCGGGGGGGCCACGACAAGAGACCCAGTACTTC.

This clone was recorded once. V and J are TRBV6-5 and TRBJ2-3; 11 nucleotides agree with TRBD2. After removal of 4 bases from V and 3 bases from J, the junction contained 6 bases not matched to a gene. The CDR3 is 16 residues long. The germline V gene encodes CDR1 MNHEY and CDR2 SVGAGI. In nucleotides, the CDR3 is TGTGCCAGCAGTTTATTAGCGGGGGGGCGGACAGATACGCAGTATTTT. It is translated as CASSLLAGGRTDTQYF.

The rearrangement joins TRBV6-6 to TRBJ2-5; D is uncertain. Trimming removed 2 bases from V and 0 bases from J, with 7 bases in between. CDR1 and CDR2 (germline): MNHNY, SVGAGI (reference sequence). This CDR3 has 14 residues. DNA of the CDR3: TGTGCCAGCAGTTACGGGCAGTACCAAGAGACCCAGTACTTC. It specifies CASSYGQYQETQYF.

This clone was counted a single time. The rearrangement joins TRBV7-2 to TRBJ1-2; D call uncertain. Deletions cut 5 bases from V and 4 bases from J, with 11 bases between. The germline gives CDR1 SGHTA, CDR2 FQGNSA. The CDR3 totals 13 residues. As DNA, the CDR3 is TGTGCCAGCAGCCCTGAGTGGTTCTATGGCTACACCTTC. It translates to CASSPEWFYGYTF.

This clone appeared a single time. The chain couples TRBV6-6 to TRBJ1-1, with D possibly TRBD1 on 5 matching bases. Germline values: CDR1 MNHNY, CDR2 SVGAGI (reference sequence). The V end was cut by 7 bases, the J end by 2 bases, with 8 bases between. This CDR3 is built from 12 residues. In DNA, the CDR3 is TGTGCCAGCAAGGGGCCAAACACTGAAGCTTTCTTT. Residues: CASKGPNTEAFF.

The chain uses TRBV6-2 or TRBV6-3 and TRBJ2-2, with 11 bases aligning to TRBD2. Germline lookup yields CDR1 MNHEY and CDR2 SVGEGT. The CDR3 length is 19 residues. V was clipped by 5 bases and J by 0 bases; unmatched bases: 11. CDR3 protein: CASSTRLRTSGSNTGELFF. As DNA, the CDR3 is TGTGCCAGCAGTACTCGCCTACGGACTAGCGGGTCGAACACCGGGGAGCTGTTTTTT.

This sequence joins TRBV5-1 and TRBJ1-3; possible D gene TRBD1, 5 bases. CDR1 and CDR2 from the germline V gene are SGHRS and YFSETQ. The V gene lost 0 bases and the J gene lost 3 bases, with 7 bases spanning the gap. CDR3 size: 14 residues. CDR3 region: CASSLAGYGNTIYF. CDR3 DNA sequence: TGCGCCAGCAGCTTGGCAGGGTATGGAAACACCATATATTTT.

This chain uses TRBV15 with TRBJ1-2, with D maybe TRBD1 (6 bases). Trimming took 0 bases from V and 7 from J, leaving 15 bases between them. The CDR3 runs to 15 residues. The germline gives CDR1 LNHNV, CDR2 YYDKDF (reference sequence). In DNA, the CDR3 is TGTGCCACCAGCAGAGATCGGGGGGGCGGGGTTGGCTACACCTTC. Its translation is CATSRDRGGGVGYTF.

The chain is built from TRBV25-1 and TRBJ2-5, with D perhaps matching TRBD2 (5 bases). CDR1 MGHDK and CDR2 SYGVNS come from the germline V gene. V was trimmed by 8 bases and J by 5 bases, leaving 15 bases between them. CDR3 length: 13 residues. The CDR3 region is CASRGSGRETQYF. The CDR3 nucleotides are TGTGCCAGCCGAGGGAGCGGTAGGGAGACCCAGTACTTC. The whole variable domain, filled in from reference TRBV25-1 and TRBJ2-5, reads EADIYQTPRYLVIGTGKKITLECSQTMGHDKMYWYQQDPGMELHLIHYSYGVNSTEKGDLSSESTVSRIRTEHFPLTLESARPSHTSQYLCASRGSGRETQYFGPGTRLLVL.

The DNA of the CDR3 is TGTGCCAGCAGACCGGGACAGGCGAGCTCCTATAATTCACCCCTCCACTTT. Translated: CASRPGQASSYNSPLHF. The chain recombines TRBV5-6 with TRBJ1-6; 8 positions match TRBD1. The V gene's germline CDR1 is SGHDT and CDR2 YYEEEE. V trimming: 5 bases; J trimming: 0 bases; junction bases outside the gene matches: 7. The CDR3 is 17 residues long.

The V and J genes are TRBV5-1 and TRBJ1-1, with a weak D call TRBD1 (5 bases). Germline loops: CDR1 SGHRS, CDR2 YFSETQ. Between the trimmed V and J ends, which lost 5 bases and 10 bases, there was a span of 15 bases. The CDR3 totals 12 residues. The CDR3 DNA sequence: TGCGCCAGCAGGGGCGACAGCCAGGCAGCTTTCTTT. Protein: CASRGDSQAAFF.

This chain connects TRBV7-8 to TRBJ2-5, with no clear D. From germline, CDR1 is SGHVS and CDR2 FQNEAQ. The V end lost 1 base, the J end lost 5 bases, and 5 bases lay between the germline ends. This CDR3 comprises 12 residues. CDR3 region: CASSLGVETQYF. In DNA form, the CDR3 reads TGTGCCAGCAGCTTAGGCGTGGAGACCCAGTACTTC.

The chain combines TRBV6-5 with TRBJ1-4, with unresolved D. V was pared by 2 bases and J by 0 bases, with 7 bases between. Germline CDR1 MNHEY, CDR2 SVGAGI. The CDR3 runs to 15 residues. The CDR3 is CASSYTQATNEKLFF. The CDR3 DNA reads as TGTGCCAGCAGTTACACCCAGGCAACTAATGAAAAACTGTTTTTT.

The chain couples TRBV12-3 or TRBV12-4 to TRBJ1-2; D perhaps matches TRBD1 (5 bases). V lost 2 bases, J lost 7 bases, and 11 bases lay in between. CDR3 length: 13 amino acids. The DNA for the CDR3 is TGTGCCAGCAGTTTACGGACAATTGGTGGCTACACCTTC. It specifies CASSLRTIGGYTF.

The chain employs TRBV5-1 and TRBJ1-4; no definite D call. V was clipped by 1 base and J by 3 bases, with 10 bases between them. This CDR3 contains 15 residues. Germline assignment: CDR1 SGHRS and CDR2 YFSETQ. For the CDR3, the DNA is TGCGCCAGCAGCTTGTTCCAGGACTCTAATGAAAAACTGTTTTTT. This encodes CASSLFQDSNEKLFF.

The CDR3 sequence is CASSTSTNLNTEAFF. The CDR3 coding sequence is TGTGCCAGTAGTACTTCGACAAATCTGAACACTGAAGCTTTCTTT. The gene calls are TRBV19 and TRBJ1-1; D ambiguous. The CDR3 loop spans 15 amino acids. Germline assignment: CDR1 LNHDA and CDR2 SQIVND (reference sequence). Trimming removed 4 bases from V and 0 bases from J, with 12 bases in between.

This clone was counted once. The V and J genes are TRBV7-2 and TRBJ1-1; tentative D call: TRBD1 (5 bases). Germline V lookup: CDR1 SGHTA, CDR2 FQGNSA. The CDR3 loop spans 14 amino acids. V dropped 3 bases and J dropped 1 base, with 9 bases sitting between them. The chain's CDR3 is CASSFGHPNTEAFF. The CDR3 DNA reads as TGTGCCAGCAGCTTCGGACACCCGAACACTGAAGCTTTCTTT.

V usage is TRBV6-5 and J usage is TRBJ1-2, with a weak D call TRBD1 (6 bases). V lost 0 bases and J lost 8, with 19 bases in between. This CDR3 spans 16 amino acids. Per germline, CDR1 MNHEY and CDR2 SVGAGI. The CDR3 coding sequence is TGTGCCAGCAGTTACTCGACTTTTGGGACATCCGACGGCTACACCTTC. This translates into CASSYSTFGTSDGYTF.